The clone carrying this T cell receptor beta chain was detected only once. Per germline, CDR1 SGHTA and CDR2 FQGNSA. The CDR3 has 16 amino acids. V dropped 2 bases and J dropped 4 bases, with 17 bases sitting between them. This sample was taken from a study of shared clonotypes between healthy human individuals. Assay: immunoSEQ multiplex PCR; the TCRdb copy retains only in-frame clones and omits some. The table lists about 2.3 million clones, approximately 95% of them singletons. The gene calls are TRBV7-2 and TRBJ1-1; no clear D gene. Sequencing was performed on naive CD4+ T cells from PBMCs. The sample's subset: CD45RA+ positively selected. The receptor's source is a man between 18 and 35 years old in good health. Some clones in this sample may be carry-over from other donors' samples. The CDR3: CASSLSQPPLGTEAFF. The CDR3 DNA reads as TGTGCCAGCAGCTTATCTCAGCCTCCCTTGGGCACTGAAGCTTTCTTT.